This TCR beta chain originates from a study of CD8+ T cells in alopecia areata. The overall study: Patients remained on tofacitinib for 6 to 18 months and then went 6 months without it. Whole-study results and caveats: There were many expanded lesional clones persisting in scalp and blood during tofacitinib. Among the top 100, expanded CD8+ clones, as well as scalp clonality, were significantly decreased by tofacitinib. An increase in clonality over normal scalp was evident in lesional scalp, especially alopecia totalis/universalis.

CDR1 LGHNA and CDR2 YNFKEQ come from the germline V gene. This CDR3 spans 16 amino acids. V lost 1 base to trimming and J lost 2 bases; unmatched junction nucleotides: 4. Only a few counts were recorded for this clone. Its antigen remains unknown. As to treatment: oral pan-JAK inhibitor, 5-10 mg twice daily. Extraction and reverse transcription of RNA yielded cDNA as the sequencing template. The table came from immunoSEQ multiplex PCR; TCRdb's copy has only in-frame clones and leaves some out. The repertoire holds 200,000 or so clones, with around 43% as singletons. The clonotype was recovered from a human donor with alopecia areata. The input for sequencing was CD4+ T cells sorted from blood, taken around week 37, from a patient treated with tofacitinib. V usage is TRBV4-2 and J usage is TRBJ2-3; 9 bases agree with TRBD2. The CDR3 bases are TGTGCCAGCAGCCAAGCCCCTAGCGGGACCACAGATACGCAGTATTTT. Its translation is CASSQAPSGTTDTQYF.